This note documents a single T cell receptor beta chain sequence. This sample stems from a study of blood T cell repertoires in COVID-19. Looking at the study overall: Acute and convalescent COVID-19 specimens originated in the United States, Italy and Spain.

Cohorts were assigned according to the clinical history that participants reported. The junction had 2 bases not matched to a gene; V was cut back by 3 bases and J by 5 bases. This CDR3 region has 14 residues. Germline CDR1 reads SGHTA; CDR2 reads FQGNSA. The protocol was immunoSEQ multiplex PCR, while the TCRdb copy is restricted to in-frame clones and leaves out a portion. Among under 200,000 clones, roughly 90% were seen once, and the ten largest hold less than 8%. The V call is TRBV7-2, the J call TRBJ1-4; 8 nucleotides agree with TRBD1. Sequencing was done on a sample of PBMCs or T cells enriched from blood (not recorded which). This TCR was sampled from a woman aged 45 to 65 who had recovered from COVID-19. DNA of the CDR3: TGTGCCAGCAGCTTTCGACAGGGGAATGAAAAACTGTTTTTT. Translated, it gives CASSFRQGNEKLFF.